The sequence of this T cell receptor beta chain was determined in a study of regulatory T cells in long-lasting Graves disease. Time point defined: newly diagnosed GD, antithyroid drugs for less than 3 months. Preparation of the TCR library used RNA extracted from PBMCs. In its sample, this clonotype was seen a few times. Construction of the TCR beta libraries employed iRepertoire HTBI primers in conjunction with Arm-PCR of CDR3 regions. Via MiXCR, TCRdb re-called the multiplex PCR reads, giving one row per CDR3 protein. In the table there are around 320,000 distinct CDR3 sequences, roughly 17% of which are singletons. This CDR3 region has 17 residues. Deletions cut 0 bases from V and 0 bases from J, with 9 bases between. Per the germline V gene, CDR1 is SGHTA and CDR2 is FQGTGA. These data also featured in a second study, about T cells in Graves' hyperthyroidism and ophthalmopathy. In that study: First-round RT-PCR with HTBI primers amplified the TCR CDR3 region.

V and J are TRBV7-3 and TRBJ2-6; either TRBD1 or TRBD2 may fit D (5 bases each). This receptor was taken from a man in his forties or fifties with Graves disease. The material sequenced was peripheral blood mononuclear cells (PBMCs), taken at new diagnosis, from a patient treated with antithyroid drugs. The CDR3 here is CASSLTGRSSGANVLTF. The CDR3 DNA follows: TGTGCCAGCAGCTTAACGGGACGGAGCTCTGGGGCCAACGTCCTGACTTTC.